The 6 T cell receptor beta chains reported below all come from one sample, sequenced in a study of blood T cell repertoires in COVID-19. The assay was immunoSEQ multiplex PCR, and TCRdb's table has in-frame clones only and misses some. The sample has around 150,000 clones; under 95% are singletons. The sequencing input was peripheral blood. The receptor set was obtained from a man aged 18 to 29 with acute or convalescent COVID-19.

The gene calls are TRBV5-1 and TRBJ1-2; 7 bases fit TRBD1. The germline V gene encodes CDR1 SGHRS and CDR2 YFSETQ. J was trimmed by 6 bases and V by 1 base; bases with no gene match: 9. This CDR3 comprises 15 residues. CDR3 residues: CASSLSGTAGDGYTF. Written as DNA, the CDR3 is TGCGCCAGCAGCTTGAGTGGGACAGCAGGAGATGGCTACACCTTC. The full variable domain, rest sourced from reference TRBV5-1 and TRBJ1-2, is KAGVTQTPRYLIKTRGQQVTLSCSPISGHRSVSWYQQTPGQGLQFLFEYFSETQRNKGNFPGRFSGRQFSNSRSEMNVSTLELGDSALYLCASSLSGTAGDGYTFGSGTRLTVV.

Regarding this clone: Other nucleotide sequences from this sample produce the same CDR3. CDR3 sequence (DNA): TGTGCCACCAGTCGGGACTCCTATGGCTACACCTTC. Translation gives CATSRDSYGYTF. The chain carries TRBV24-1 and TRBJ1-2, with D perhaps matching TRBD1 (5 bases). The CDR3 consists of 12 residues. The V gene lost 6 bases and the J gene lost 4 bases, with 8 bases spanning the gap. CDR1 is KGHDR, CDR2 SFDVKD, per germline.

V usage is TRBV18 and J usage is TRBJ1-2; a possible D gene is TRBD1 (5 bases). The CDR3 length is 16 residues. Trimming removed 3 bases from V and 8 bases from J, with 22 bases in between. The germline V gene encodes CDR1 KGHSH and CDR2 LQKENI. The CDR3 sequence is CASSPNKGIHRYGYTF. The CDR3 region has the DNA TGTGCCAGCTCACCGAATAAGGGGATTCACAGATACGGCTACACCTTC.

The chain combines TRBV5-8 with TRBJ1-1; D might be TRBD1 (5 bases). CDR1 is SGHTS, CDR2 YDEGEE, per germline. Trimming pared 2 bases from V and 4 bases from J, leaving 12 bases between. This CDR3 spans 14 amino acids. The CDR3 here is CASSLAGRGTEAFF. The CDR3 coding sequence is TGTGCCAGCAGCTTAGCCGGTAGGGGCACTGAAGCTTTCTTT. The full variable domain, completed using reference TRBV5-8 and TRBJ1-1, is EAGVTQSPTHLIKTRGQQATLRCSPISGHTSVYWYQQALGLGLQFLLWYDEGEERNRGNFPPRFSGRQFPNYSSELNVNALELEDSALYLCASSLAGRGTEAFFGQGTRLTVV.

This clone showed up just once. The rearrangement uses TRBV9 and TRBJ1-1; no definite D call. This CDR3 contains 14 residues. Germline assignment: CDR1 SGDLS and CDR2 YYNGEE. The germline V and J ends were trimmed by 0 bases and 0 bases, with 6 bases remaining between them. Written as DNA, the CDR3 is TGTGCCAGCAGCGTAGGGGAGCTGAACACTGAAGCTTTCTTT. Protein product: CASSVGELNTEAFF.

The chain combines TRBV18 with TRBJ1-1; weak D call: TRBD1 (6 bases). Per the germline V gene, CDR1 is KGHSH and CDR2 is LQKENI. The CDR3 totals 14 residues. V lost 2 bases, J lost 4 bases, and 11 bases lay in between. As DNA, the CDR3 is TGTGCCAGCTCACCAGGGGGGGCTCCCACTGAAGCTTTCTTT. Its protein product is CASSPGGAPTEAFF.